This T cell receptor (beta chain) was retrieved from a study of blood T cell repertoires in COVID-19. About the study: Collection of acute and convalescent COVID-19 samples took place in the United States, Italy and Spain. PBMCs, B-cell-depleted T cells, or T cells were the source of the cDNA or gDNA that made up the material.

Under the authors' procedure: Using reference gene primer amplification, nucleated cell counts were estimated. Profiling relied on immunoSEQ multiplex PCR, and the TCRdb table lists in-frame clones only, not all of them. The V and J calls and clone size are taken from that table; D and trimming were inferred from the DNA. In the table there are 150,000 to 250,000 clones, roughly 77% of which are singletons. Seattle enrolled patients during active infection and tracked them longitudinally. Losses at the gene ends were 3 bases for V and 1 base for J; bases not matched to a gene: 11. This CDR3 contains 16 residues. Germline CDR1 DFQATT, CDR2 SNEGSKA (reference sequence).

The V call is TRBV20-1, the J call TRBJ1-1; 7 positions match TRBD1. The sequenced sample was peripheral blood. This clonotype originated in a middle-aged woman with COVID-19, enrolled during active disease. DNA of the CDR3: TGCAGTGCTAGTAGGGGGCACCCCGGAACGAACACTGAAGCTTTCTTT. Translating gives CSASRGHPGTNTEAFF.